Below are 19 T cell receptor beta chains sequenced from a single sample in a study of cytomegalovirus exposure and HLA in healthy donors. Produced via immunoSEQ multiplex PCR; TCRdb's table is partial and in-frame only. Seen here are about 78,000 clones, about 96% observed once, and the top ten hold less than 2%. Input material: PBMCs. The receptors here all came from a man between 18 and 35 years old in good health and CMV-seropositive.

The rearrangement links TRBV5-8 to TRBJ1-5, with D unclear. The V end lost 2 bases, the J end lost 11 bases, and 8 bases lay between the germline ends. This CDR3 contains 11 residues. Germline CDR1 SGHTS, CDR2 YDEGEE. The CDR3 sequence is CASSFNQAQHF. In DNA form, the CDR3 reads TGTGCCAGCAGCTTTAACCAGGCCCAGCATTTT. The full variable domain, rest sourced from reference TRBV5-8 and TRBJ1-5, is EAGVTQSPTHLIKTRGQQATLRCSPISGHTSVYWYQQALGLGLQFLLWYDEGEERNRGNFPPRFSGRQFPNYSSELNVNALELEDSALYLCASSFNQAQHFGDGTRLSIL.

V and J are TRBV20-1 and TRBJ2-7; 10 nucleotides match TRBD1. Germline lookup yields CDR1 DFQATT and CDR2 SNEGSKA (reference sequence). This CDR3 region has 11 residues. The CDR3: CSGQGDYEQYF. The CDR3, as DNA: TGCAGCGGACAGGGGGATTACGAGCAGTACTTC.

CDR3 region: CASSHRGNEQFF. The CDR3 DNA sequence: TGTGCCAGCAGCCACCGGGGGAATGAGCAGTTCTTC. This chain links TRBV9 with TRBJ2-1, with a tentative D call TRBD2 (6 bases). Germline V gives CDR1 SGDLS, CDR2 YYNGEE. The CDR3 is 12 residues long. V dropped 4 bases and J dropped 7 bases, with 9 bases sitting between them. Using reference TRBV9 and TRBJ2-1 for the parts outside the CDR3, the full variable domain is DSGVTQTPKHLITATGQRVTLRCSPRSGDLSVYWYQQSLDQGLQFLIQYYNGEERAKGNILERFSAQQFPDLHSELNLSSLELGDSALYFCASSHRGNEQFFGPGTRLTVL.

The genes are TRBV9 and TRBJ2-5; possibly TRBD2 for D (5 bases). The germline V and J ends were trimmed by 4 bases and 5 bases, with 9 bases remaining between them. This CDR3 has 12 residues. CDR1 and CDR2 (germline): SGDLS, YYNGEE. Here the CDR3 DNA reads TGTGCCAGCAGCCTCGAGGGTGAGACCCAGTACTTC. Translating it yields CASSLEGETQYF.

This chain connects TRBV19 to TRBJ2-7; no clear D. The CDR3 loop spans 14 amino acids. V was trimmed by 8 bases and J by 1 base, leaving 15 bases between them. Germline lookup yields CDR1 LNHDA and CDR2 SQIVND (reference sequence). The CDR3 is CASSSGPNSYEQYF. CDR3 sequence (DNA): TGTGCCAGTTCTTCTGGGCCCAATTCCTACGAGCAGTACTTC. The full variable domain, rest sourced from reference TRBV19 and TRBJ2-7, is DGGITQSPKYLFRKEGQNVTLSCEQNLNHDAMYWYRQDPGQGLRLIYYSQIVNDFQKGDIAEGYSVSREKKESFPLTVTSAQKNPTAFYLCASSSGPNSYEQYFGPGTRLTVT.

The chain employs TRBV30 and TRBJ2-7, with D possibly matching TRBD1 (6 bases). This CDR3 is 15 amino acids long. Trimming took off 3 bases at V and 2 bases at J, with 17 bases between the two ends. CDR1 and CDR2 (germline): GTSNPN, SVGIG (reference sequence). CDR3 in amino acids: CAWRRTDPITYEQYF. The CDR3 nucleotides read TGTGCCTGGAGGAGGACAGACCCGATAACCTACGAGCAGTACTTC.

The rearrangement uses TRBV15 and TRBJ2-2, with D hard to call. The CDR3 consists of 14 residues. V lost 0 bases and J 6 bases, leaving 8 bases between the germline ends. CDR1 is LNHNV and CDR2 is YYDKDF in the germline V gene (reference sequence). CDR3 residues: CATSRDGGPGELFF. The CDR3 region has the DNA TGTGCCACCAGCAGAGACGGTGGGCCCGGGGAGCTGTTTTTT.

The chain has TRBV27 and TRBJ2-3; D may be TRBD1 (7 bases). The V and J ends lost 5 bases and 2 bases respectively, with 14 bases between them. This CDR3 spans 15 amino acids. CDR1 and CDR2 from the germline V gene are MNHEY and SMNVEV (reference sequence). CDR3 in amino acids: CASSRRDSLTDTQYF. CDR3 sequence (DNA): TGTGCCAGCAGTAGGAGGGACAGCCTCACAGATACGCAGTATTTT.

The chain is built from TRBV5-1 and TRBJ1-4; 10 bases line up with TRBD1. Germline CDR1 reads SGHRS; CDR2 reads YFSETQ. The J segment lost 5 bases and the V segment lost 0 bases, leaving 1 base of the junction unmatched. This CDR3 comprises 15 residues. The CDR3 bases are TGCGCCAGCAGCTTGGGGACAGGGGGAAATGAAAAACTGTTTTTT. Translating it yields CASSLGTGGNEKLFF.

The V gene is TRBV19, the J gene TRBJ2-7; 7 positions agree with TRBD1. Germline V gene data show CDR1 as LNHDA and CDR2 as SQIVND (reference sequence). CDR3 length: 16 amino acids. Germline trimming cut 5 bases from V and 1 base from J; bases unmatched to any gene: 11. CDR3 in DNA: TGTGCCAGTAGTTACACAGGGGCAACCCATTCCTACGAGCAGTACTTC. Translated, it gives CASSYTGATHSYEQYF.

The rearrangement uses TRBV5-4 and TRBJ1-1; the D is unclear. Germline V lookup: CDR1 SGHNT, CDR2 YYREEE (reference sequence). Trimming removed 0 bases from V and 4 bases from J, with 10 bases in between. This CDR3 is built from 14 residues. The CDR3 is CASSLAFMSTEAFF. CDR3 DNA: TGTGCCAGCAGCTTGGCCTTTATGAGCACTGAAGCTTTCTTT. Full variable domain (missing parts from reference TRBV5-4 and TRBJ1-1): ETGVTQSPTHLIKTRGQQVTLRCSSQSGHNTVSWYQQALGQGPQFIFQYYREEENGRGNFPPRFSGLQFPNYSSELNVNALELDDSALYLCASSLAFMSTEAFFGQGTRLTVV.

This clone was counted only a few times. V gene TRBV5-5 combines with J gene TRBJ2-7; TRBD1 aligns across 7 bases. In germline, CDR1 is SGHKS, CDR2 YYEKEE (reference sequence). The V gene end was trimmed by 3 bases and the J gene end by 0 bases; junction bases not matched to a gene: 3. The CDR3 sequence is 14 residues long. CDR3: CASSSRQGSYEQYF. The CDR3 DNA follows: TGTGCCAGCAGCTCCCGACAGGGCTCCTACGAGCAGTACTTC.

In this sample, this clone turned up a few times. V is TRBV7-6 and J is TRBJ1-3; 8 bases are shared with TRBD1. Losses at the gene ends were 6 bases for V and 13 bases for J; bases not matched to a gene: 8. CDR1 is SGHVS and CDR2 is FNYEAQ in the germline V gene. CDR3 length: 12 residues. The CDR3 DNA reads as TGTGCCAGCAGACACAGACAGGGGCCAATATATTTT. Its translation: CASRHRQGPIYF.

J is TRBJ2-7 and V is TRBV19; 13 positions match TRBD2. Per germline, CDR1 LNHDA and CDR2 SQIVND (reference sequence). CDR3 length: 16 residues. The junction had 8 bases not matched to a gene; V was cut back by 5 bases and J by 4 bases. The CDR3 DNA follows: TGTGCCAGTAGTGGCCCGTGGGGACTAGCGGGATACGAGCAGTACTTC. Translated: CASSGPWGLAGYEQYF.

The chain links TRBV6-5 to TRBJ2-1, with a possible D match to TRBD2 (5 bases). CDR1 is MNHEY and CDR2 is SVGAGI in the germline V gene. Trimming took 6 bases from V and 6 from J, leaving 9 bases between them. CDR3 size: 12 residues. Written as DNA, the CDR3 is TGTGCCAGCAGCGGACTGTCCAATGAGCAGTTCTTC. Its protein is CASSGLSNEQFF.

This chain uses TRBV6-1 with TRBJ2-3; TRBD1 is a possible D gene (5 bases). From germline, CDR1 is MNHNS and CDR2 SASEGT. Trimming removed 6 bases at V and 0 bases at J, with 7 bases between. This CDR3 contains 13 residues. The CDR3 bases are TGTGCCAGCAGGCAGGGTAGCACAGATACGCAGTATTTT. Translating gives CASRQGSTDTQYF.

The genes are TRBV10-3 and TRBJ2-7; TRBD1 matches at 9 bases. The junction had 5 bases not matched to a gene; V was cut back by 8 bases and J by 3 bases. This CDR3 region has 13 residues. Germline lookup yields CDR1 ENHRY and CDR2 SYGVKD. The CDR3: CAIGQGMVYEQYF. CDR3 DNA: TGTGCCATCGGACAGGGGATGGTCTACGAGCAGTACTTC.

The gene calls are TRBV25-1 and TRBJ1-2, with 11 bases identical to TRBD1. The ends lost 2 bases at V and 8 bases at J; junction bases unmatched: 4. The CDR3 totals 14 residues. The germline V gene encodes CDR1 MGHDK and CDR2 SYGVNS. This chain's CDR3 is CASSEGQGAFGYTF. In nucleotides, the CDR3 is TGTGCCAGCAGTGAAGGACAGGGGGCGTTCGGCTACACCTTC.

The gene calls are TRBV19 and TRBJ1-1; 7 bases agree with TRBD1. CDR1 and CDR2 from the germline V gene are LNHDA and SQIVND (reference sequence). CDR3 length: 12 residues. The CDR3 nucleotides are TGTGCTATCGGGGACAGTCGGACTGAAGCTTTCTTT. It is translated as CAIGDSRTEAFF.